A selection of T cell receptor beta chains follows, all from one sample in a study of T-cell memory formation after mild COVID-19. TCRdb reprocessed the 5' RACE reads via MiXCR and lists one record per CDR3 protein. Of around 250,000 distinct CDR3 sequences in the sample, about 16% were seen once. Sequencing was performed on PBMCs or a T cell subset sorted from them (not recorded which). The receptors here all came from a man younger than 35 who had mild COVID-19 (a few samples of this study predate the infection). Cell type and time point are not known. The CDR3 runs from the conserved cysteine through the conserved F or W. The D gene is left open where the match is weak. Size tells how often a clone was seen (once, few, many) or the class of an expanded clone, and some rows leave it out.

CASSLPASRTGELFF | TGTGCCAGCAGTTTACCCGCTAGTCGAACCGGGGAGCTGTTTTTT | TRBJ2-2 | TRBV28 | - | -
CASSLPGLAAGQETQYF | TGCGCCAGCAGCCTCCCGGGACTAGCGGCGGGCCAAGAGACCCAGTACTTC | TRBJ2-5 | TRBV4-1 | TRBD2 | few
CASSFYLGLDEKLFF | TGTGCCAGCAGTTTCTATTTAGGGTTGGATGAAAAACTGTTTTTT | TRBJ1-4 | TRBV28 | - | -
CASTERGRTSYEQYF | TGTGCCAGCACAGAACGCGGGCGAACCTCCTACGAGCAGTACTTC | TRBJ2-7 | TRBV2 | - | -
CASSLDGDNEQFF | TGTGCCAGCAGCTTAGATGGGGACAATGAGCAGTTCTTC | TRBJ2-1 | TRBV11-3 | - | -
CASTPTEATNEKLFF | TGTGCCAGTACTCCGACCGAAGCAACTAATGAAAAACTGTTTTTT | TRBJ1-4 | TRBV19 | - | -
CASSPSGGNTGELFF | TGTGCCAGCAGCCCTAGCGGGGGGAACACCGGGGAGCTGTTTTTT | TRBJ2-2 | TRBV6-6 | TRBD2 | few
CASSSPEGGGVYEQFF | TGTGCCAGCAGTTCCCCTGAGGGCGGAGGGGTGTATGAGCAGTTCTTC | TRBJ2-1 | TRBV28 | - | -
CASSPRRNGGEKLFF | TGTGCCAGCAGCCCTCGTCGGAACGGGGGTGAAAAACTGTTTTTT | TRBJ1-4 | TRBV7-9 | - | -
CSVEDLGSYEQYF | TGCAGCGTTGAAGATCTCGGCTCCTACGAGCAGTACTTC | TRBJ2-7 | TRBV29-1 | - | few
CASRIGQTGNTIYF | TGCGCCAGCAGAATCGGGCAAACCGGAAACACCATATATTTT | TRBJ1-3 | TRBV5-1 | - | -
CASSQGLGVTGRNEQYF | TGCGCCAGCAGCCAAGGCCTGGGGGTGACAGGGAGAAACGAGCAGTACTTC | TRBJ2-7 | TRBV4-3 | TRBD1 | -
CASSLRTLGTEAFF | TGCGCCAGCAGCCTAAGGACTCTGGGCACTGAAGCTTTCTTT | TRBJ1-1 | TRBV4-1 | - | many
CASSPPGAAYNEQFF | TGTGCCAGCAGCCCCCCAGGGGCGGCCTACAATGAGCAGTTCTTC | TRBJ2-1 | TRBV11-2 | - | -
CAIGRPGGNTGELFF | TGTGCCATCGGGAGGCCGGGAGGAAACACCGGGGAGCTGTTTTTT | TRBJ2-2 | TRBV10-3 | TRBD2 | few
CASSAGFNEKLFF | TGTGCCAGCAGCGCCGGGTTCAATGAAAAACTGTTTTTT | TRBJ1-4 | TRBV9 | - | -
CSARPPRGEETQYF | TGCAGTGCTAGGCCCCCCCGCGGGGAAGAGACCCAGTACTTC | TRBJ2-5 | TRBV20-1 | - | few
CAISESGFGEKLFF | TGTGCCATCAGTGAGTCGGGTTTTGGTGAAAAACTGTTTTTT | TRBJ1-4 | TRBV10-3 | - | -
CASSRDRQNSGNTIYF | TGTGCCAGCAGTCGGGACCGCCAAAACTCTGGAAACACCATATATTTT | TRBJ1-3 | TRBV7-2 | - | few
CASSVVQAGELFF | TGTGCCAGCAGCGTAGTCCAGGCCGGGGAGCTGTTTTTT | TRBJ2-2 | TRBV9 | - | -
CASSPRAISNQPQHF | TGCGCCAGCAGCCCCCGGGCAATTAGCAATCAGCCCCAGCATTTT | TRBJ1-5 | TRBV4-1 | - | -
CASSDWGADGYTF | TGTGCCAGCAGTGATTGGGGGGCCGATGGCTACACCTTC | TRBJ1-2 | TRBV6-5 | - | few
CASSRGAVTEAFF | TGTGCCAGCAGCCGAGGGGCAGTCACTGAAGCTTTCTTT | TRBJ1-1 | TRBV3-1 | - | -
CASSSQGGNSPLHF | TGTGCCAGCAGCTCCCAAGGGGGGAATTCACCCCTCCACTTT | TRBJ1-6 | TRBV7-8 | - | -